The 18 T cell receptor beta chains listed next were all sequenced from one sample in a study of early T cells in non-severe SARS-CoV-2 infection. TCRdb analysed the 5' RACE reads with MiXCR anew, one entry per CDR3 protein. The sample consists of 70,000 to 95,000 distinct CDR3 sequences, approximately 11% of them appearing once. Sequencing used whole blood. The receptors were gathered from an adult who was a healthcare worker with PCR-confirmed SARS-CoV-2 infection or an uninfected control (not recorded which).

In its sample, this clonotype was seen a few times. The CDR3 sequence is CASSRPGQGTEKLFF. The CDR3 nucleotides read TGTGCCAGCAGTCGCCCGGGACAGGGGACTGAAAAACTGTTTTTT. The chain links TRBV6-5 to TRBJ1-4; TRBD1 matches 10 bases. The CDR3 is 15 residues long. V gave up 5 bases and J gave up 7 bases; unmatched junction bases: 7. Germline V gene lookup returns CDR1 MNHEY and CDR2 SVGAGI.

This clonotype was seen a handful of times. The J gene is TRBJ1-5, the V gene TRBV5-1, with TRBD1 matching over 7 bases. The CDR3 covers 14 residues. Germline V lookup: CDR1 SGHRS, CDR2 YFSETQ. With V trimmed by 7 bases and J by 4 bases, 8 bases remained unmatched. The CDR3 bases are TGCGCCAGCGCCCCAGGGACAGCTAATCAGCCCCAGCATTTT. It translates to CASAPGTANQPQHF.

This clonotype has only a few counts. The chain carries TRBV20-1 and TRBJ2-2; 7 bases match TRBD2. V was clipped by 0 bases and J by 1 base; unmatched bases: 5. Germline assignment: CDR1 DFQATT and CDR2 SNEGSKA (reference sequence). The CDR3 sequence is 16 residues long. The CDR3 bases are TGCAGTGCTAGAGATGGGAAGCGGGGGAACACCGGGGAGCTGTTTTTT. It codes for CSARDGKRGNTGELFF.

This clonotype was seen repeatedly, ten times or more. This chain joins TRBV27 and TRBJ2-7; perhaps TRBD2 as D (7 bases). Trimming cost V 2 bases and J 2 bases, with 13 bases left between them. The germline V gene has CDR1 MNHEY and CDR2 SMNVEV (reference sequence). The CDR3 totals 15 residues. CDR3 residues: CASSLGGAEAYEQYF. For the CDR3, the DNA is TGTGCCAGCAGTTTAGGGGGGGCGGAGGCCTACGAGCAGTACTTC.

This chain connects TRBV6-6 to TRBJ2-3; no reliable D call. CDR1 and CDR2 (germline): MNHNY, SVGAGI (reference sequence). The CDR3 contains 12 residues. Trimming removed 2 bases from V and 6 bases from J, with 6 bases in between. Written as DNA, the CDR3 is TGTGCCAGCAGTTACCCGTGGGATACGCAGTATTTT. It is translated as CASSYPWDTQYF.

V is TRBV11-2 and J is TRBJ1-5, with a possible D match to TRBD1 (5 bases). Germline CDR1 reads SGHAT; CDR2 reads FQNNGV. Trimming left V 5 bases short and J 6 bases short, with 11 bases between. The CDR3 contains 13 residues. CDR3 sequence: CASSPTGGQPQHF. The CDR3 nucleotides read TGTGCCAGCAGCCCGACGGGGGGTCAGCCCCAGCATTTT.

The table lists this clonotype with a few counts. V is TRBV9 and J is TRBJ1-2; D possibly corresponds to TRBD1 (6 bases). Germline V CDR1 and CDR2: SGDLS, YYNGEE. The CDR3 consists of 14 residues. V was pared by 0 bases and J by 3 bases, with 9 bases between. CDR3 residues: CASSVAGGHYGYTF. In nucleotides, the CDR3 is TGTGCCAGCAGCGTAGCCGGGGGCCACTATGGCTACACCTTC.

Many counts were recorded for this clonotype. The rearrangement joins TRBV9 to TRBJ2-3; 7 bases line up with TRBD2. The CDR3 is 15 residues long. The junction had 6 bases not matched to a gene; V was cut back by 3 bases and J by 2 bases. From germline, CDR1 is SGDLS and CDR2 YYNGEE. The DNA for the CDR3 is TGTGCCAGCAGCGCCGGACTAGGGTTCACAGATACGCAGTATTTT. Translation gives CASSAGLGFTDTQYF. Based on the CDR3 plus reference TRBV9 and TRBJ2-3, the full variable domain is DSGVTQTPKHLITATGQRVTLRCSPRSGDLSVYWYQQSLDQGLQFLIQYYNGEERAKGNILERFSAQQFPDLHSELNLSSLELGDSALYFCASSAGLGFTDTQYFGPGTRLTVL.

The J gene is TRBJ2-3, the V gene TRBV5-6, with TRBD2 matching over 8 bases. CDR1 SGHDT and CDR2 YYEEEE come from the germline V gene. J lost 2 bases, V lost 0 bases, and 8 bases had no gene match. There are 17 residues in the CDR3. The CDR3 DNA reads TGTGCCAGCAGCTTGGGTGGTAGCGGGGCATACACAGATACGCAGTATTTT. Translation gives CASSLGGSGAYTDTQYF. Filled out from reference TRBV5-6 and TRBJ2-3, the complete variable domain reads DAGVTQSPTHLIKTRGQQVTLRCSPKSGHDTVSWYQQALGQGPQFIFQYYEEEERQRGNFPDRFSGHQFPNYSSELNVNALLLGDSALYLCASSLGGSGAYTDTQYFGPGTRLTVL.

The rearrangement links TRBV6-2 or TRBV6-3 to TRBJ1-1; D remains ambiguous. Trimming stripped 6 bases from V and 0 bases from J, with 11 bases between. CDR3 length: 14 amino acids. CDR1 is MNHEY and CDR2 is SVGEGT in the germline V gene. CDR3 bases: TGTGCCAGCAGCCCCCAAGGGATGAACACTGAAGCTTTCTTT. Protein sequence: CASSPQGMNTEAFF.

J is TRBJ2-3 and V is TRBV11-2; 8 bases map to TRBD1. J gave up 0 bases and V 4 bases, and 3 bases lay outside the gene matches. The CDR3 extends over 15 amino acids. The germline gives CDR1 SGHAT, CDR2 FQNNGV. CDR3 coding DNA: TGTGCCAGCAGCTCTTGGACAGGGAGCACAGATACGCAGTATTTT. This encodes CASSSWTGSTDTQYF.

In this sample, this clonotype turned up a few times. DNA for the CDR3: TGTGCCAGCAGCGCGAGCGGGGGAGCTAGAGATACGCAGTATTTT. Its protein is CASSASGGARDTQYF. The chain carries TRBV7-6 and TRBJ2-3; the match to TRBD2 covers 8 bases. After removal of 5 bases from V and 5 bases from J, the junction contained 9 bases not matched to a gene. CDR1 and CDR2 from the germline V gene are SGHVS and FNYEAQ. The CDR3 consists of 15 residues.

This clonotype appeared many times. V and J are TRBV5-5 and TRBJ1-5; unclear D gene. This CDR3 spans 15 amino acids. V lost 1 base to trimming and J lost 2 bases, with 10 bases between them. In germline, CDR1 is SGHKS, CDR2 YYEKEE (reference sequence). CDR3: CASSLQWGGNQPQHF. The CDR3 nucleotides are TGTGCCAGCAGCTTGCAGTGGGGAGGCAATCAGCCCCAGCATTTT. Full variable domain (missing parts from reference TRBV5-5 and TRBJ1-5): DAGVTQSPTHLIKTRGQQVTLRCSPISGHKSVSWYQQVLGQGPQFIFQYYEKEERGRGNFPDRFSARQFPNYSSELNVNALLLGDSALYLCASSLQWGGNQPQHFGDGTRLSIL.

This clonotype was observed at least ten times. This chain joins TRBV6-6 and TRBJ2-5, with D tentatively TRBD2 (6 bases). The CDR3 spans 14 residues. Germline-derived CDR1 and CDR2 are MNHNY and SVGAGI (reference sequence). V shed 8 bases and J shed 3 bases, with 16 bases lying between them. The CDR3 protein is CASAGVGGKETQYF. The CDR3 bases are TGTGCCAGCGCAGGAGTGGGGGGAAAAGAGACCCAGTACTTC.

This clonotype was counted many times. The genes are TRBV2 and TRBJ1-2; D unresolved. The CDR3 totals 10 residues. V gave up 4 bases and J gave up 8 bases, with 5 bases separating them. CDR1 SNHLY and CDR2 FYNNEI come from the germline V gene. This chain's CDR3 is CASSGGGYTF. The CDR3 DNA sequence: TGTGCCAGCAGTGGAGGAGGCTACACCTTC.

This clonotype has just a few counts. The CDR3 DNA reads TGTGCCAGCAGATCTGGACTGGCTAGCACAGATACGCAGTATTTT. Protein product: CASRSGLASTDTQYF. The chain uses TRBV27 and TRBJ2-3; possibly TRBD2 for D (5 bases). The V and J ends lost 6 bases and 0 bases respectively, with 13 bases between them. The CDR3 spans 15 residues. Per germline, CDR1 MNHEY and CDR2 SMNVEV (reference sequence).

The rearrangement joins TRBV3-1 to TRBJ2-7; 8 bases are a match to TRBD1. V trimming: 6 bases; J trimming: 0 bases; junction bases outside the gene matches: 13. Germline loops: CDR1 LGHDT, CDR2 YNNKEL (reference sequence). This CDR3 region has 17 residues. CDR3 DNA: TGTGCCAGCAGTCCTGCCGCGGGACAGGTCCCCTCCTACGAGCAGTACTTC. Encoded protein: CASSPAAGQVPSYEQYF.

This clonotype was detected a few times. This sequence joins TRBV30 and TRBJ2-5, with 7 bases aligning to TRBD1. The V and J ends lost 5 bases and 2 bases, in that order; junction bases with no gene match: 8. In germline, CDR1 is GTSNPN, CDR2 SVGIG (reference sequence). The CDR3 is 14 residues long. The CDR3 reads CAWSPGQWQETQYF. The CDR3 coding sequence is TGTGCCTGGTCTCCGGGACAGTGGCAAGAGACCCAGTACTTC.